The text below deals with one T cell receptor (beta chain). What it binds is not known. Frozen unsorted single-cell suspensions supplied the genomic DNA. The sample is drawn from a study of immune cell composition in non-small cell lung cancer. Points from the study as a whole: Overall clonality, unlike maximal tumour-associated clone frequency, did not predict TIL reactivity. It was not proven that tumour-reactive clones equal dominant tumour-associated clones. Lung adenocarcinomas had lower top 10 clone scores and clonality than squamous tumours.

The germline V gene encodes CDR1 MNHEY and CDR2 SVGAGI. Trimming took 7 bases from V and 2 from J; bases not matched to a gene: 11. The CDR3 has 15 amino acids. Generated by immunoSEQ multiplex PCR, the TCRdb table keeps only in-frame clones and is missing some. The data contain 6,600 or so clones, about 83% of them seen just once; the ten biggest clones take up about an eighth. The sequence derives from a human donor with non-small cell lung cancer. The chain combines TRBV6-5 with TRBJ2-7; 7 nucleotides align to TRBD2. The source material was lung tumor tissue. CDR3 region: CASTDGASGTYEQYF. As DNA, the CDR3 is TGTGCCAGCACCGACGGGGCTAGCGGAACCTACGAGCAGTACTTC.